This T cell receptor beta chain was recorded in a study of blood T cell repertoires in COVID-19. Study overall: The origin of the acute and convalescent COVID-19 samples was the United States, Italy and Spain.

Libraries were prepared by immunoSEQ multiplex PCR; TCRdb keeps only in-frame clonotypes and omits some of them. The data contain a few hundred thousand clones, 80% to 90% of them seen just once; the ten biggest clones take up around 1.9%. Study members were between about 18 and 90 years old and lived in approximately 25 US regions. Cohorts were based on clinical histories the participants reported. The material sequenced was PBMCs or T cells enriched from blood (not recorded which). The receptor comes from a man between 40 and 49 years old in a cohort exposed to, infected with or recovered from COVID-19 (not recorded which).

In DNA form, the CDR3 reads TGTGCCAGCTCAACCACTAGCACAGATACGCAGTATTTT. This encodes CASSTTSTDTQYF. The V call is TRBV18, the J call TRBJ2-3; D is uncertain. V lost 5 bases and J 0 bases, leaving 6 bases between the germline ends. This CDR3 region has 13 residues. Looked up from germline, CDR1 is KGHSH and CDR2 is LQKENI. Supplemented by reference TRBV18 and TRBJ2-3, the full variable domain reads NAGVMQNPRHLVRRRGQEARLRCSPMKGHSHVYWYRQLPEEGLKFMVYLQKENIIDESGMPKERFSAEFPKEGPSILRIQQVVRGDSAAYFCASSTTSTDTQYFGPGTRLTVL.